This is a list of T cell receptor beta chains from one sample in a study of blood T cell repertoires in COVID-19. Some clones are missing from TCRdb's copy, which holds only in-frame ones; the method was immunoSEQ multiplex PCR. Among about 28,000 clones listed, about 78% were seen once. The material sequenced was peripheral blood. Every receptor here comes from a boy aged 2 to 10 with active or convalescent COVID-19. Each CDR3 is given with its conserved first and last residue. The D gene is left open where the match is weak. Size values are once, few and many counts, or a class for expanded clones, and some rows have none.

TGTGCCATCAGTGGACAGGGGCGCAACTATGGCTACACCTTC CAISGQGRNYGYTF - TRBJ1-2 TRBD1 TRBV10-3 14
TGCGCCAGCAGCTGGGCGGGACAGAGGAGCACTGAAGCTTTCTTT CASSWAGQRSTEAFF once TRBJ1-1 TRBD1 TRBV5-1 15
TGTGCCACCAGTGATTTGCGGGGCACTGAAGCTTTCTTT CATSDLRGTEAFF - TRBJ1-1 - TRBV24-1 13
TGCGCCAGCAGCCCCGGGACTAGTGCCCCATATGGTGAGCAGTTCTTC CASSPGTSAPYGEQFF - TRBJ2-1 TRBD2 TRBV5-1 16
TGTGCCAGCAGCTTAGCTCGGACTAGCGGACTTCGCACAGATACGCAGTATTTT CASSLARTSGLRTDTQYF few TRBJ2-3 TRBD2 TRBV7-2 18
TGCGCCAGCAGCTTGGGTGACAGGGGCAATGAGCAGTTCTTC CASSLGDRGNEQFF - TRBJ2-1 TRBD1 TRBV5-1 14
TGTGCCAGCAGTACGCTAGCTCCACAAGAGACCCAGTACTTC CASSTLAPQETQYF - TRBJ2-5 - TRBV28 14
TGTGCCGTCCGGGACAGGGGTCGCAATGAGCAGTTCTTC CAVRDRGRNEQFF - TRBJ2-1 TRBD1 TRBV5-8 13
TGCGCCAGCAGCACCGGGGGGGGCGATGAGCAGTTCTTC CASSTGGGDEQFF - TRBJ2-1 TRBD2 TRBV10-1 13
TGTGCCAGCAGCTTATCCCCTGCTGAAGCTTTCTTT CASSLSPAEAFF few TRBJ1-1 - TRBV11-2 12
TGCGCCAGCAGCTTCAGTCTAGCGGGAGAGGCGGGAAATGAGCAGTTCTTC CASSFSLAGEAGNEQFF medium-sized TRBJ2-1 TRBD2 TRBV5-1 17
TGTGCCAGCTCACCCGCGGTTTACAATGAGCAGTTCTTC CASSPAVYNEQFF - TRBJ2-1 - TRBV18 13